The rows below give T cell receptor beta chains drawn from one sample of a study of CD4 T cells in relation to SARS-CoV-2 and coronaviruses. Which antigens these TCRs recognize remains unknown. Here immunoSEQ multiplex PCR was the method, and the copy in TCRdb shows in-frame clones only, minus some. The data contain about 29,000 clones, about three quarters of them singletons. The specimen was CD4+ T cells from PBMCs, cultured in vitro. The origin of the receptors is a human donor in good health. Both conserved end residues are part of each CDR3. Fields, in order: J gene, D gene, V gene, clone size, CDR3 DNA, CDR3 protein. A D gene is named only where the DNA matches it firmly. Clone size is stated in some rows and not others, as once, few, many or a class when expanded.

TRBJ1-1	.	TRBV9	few	TGTGCCAGCAGCCCCCGGCCGGGGACTGAAGCTTTCTTT	CASSPRPGTEAFF
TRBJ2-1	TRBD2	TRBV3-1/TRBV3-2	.	TGTGCCAGCAGCCTGACTAGCGGGGGGGCTGAGCAGTTCTTC	CASSLTSGGAEQFF
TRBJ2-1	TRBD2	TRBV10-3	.	TGTGCCATCAGTCGACTAGCGGGGGACCCCGCGAGCTCCTACAATGAGCAGTTCTTC	CAISRLAGDPASSYNEQFF
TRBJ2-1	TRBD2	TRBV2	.	TGTGCCAGCAGTCGAGCCGGGGGGAGCGGGGGCAATGAGCAGTTCTTC	CASSRAGGSGGNEQFF
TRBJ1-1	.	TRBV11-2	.	TGTGCCAGCAGCTCCCTCACCCGGGAGAACACTGAAGCTTTCTTT	CASSSLTRENTEAFF
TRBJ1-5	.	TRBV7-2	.	TGTGCCAGCAGCTTAGGGCAGGGCAACAATCAGCCCCAGCATTTT	CASSLGQGNNQPQHF
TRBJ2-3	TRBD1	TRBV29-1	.	TGCAGCGTGGCTCAGGGGGGCACAGATACGCAGTATTTT	CSVAQGGTDTQYF
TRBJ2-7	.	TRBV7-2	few	TGTGCCAGCAGCTTAGCGGACGGGACCAACTACGAGCAGTACTTC	CASSLADGTNYEQYF
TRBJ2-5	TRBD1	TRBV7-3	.	TGTGCCAGCAGCTTGGGGGACAGGGGAGGGGAGACCCAGTACTTC	CASSLGDRGGETQYF
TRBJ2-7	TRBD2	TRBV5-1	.	TGCGCCAGCAGCCCGGCCGGGGGGGACGCGCGCTACGAGCAGTACTTC	CASSPAGGDARYEQYF
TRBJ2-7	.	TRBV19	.	TGTGCCAGTACCATCGGCCCGGGCAGGGTCAACGAGCAGTACTTC	CASTIGPGRVNEQYF
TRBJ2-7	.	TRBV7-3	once	TGTGCCAGCAGCCCAGGGGCTAGGAACGAGCAGTACTTC	CASSPGARNEQYF
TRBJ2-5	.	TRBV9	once	TGTGCCAGCAGCGTAGGAGGCGGGGCTAGCGTATACCAAGAGACCCAGTACTTC	CASSVGGGASVYQETQYF
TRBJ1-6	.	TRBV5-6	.	TGTGCCAGCAGCTTGGTGCAGGGCGGGTCACCCCTCCACTTT	CASSLVQGGSPLHF
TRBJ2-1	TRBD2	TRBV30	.	TGTGCCTGGAGGGGGACTAGCGGTATTTACAATGAGCAGTTCTTC	CAWRGTSGIYNEQFF
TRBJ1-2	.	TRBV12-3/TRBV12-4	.	TGTGCCAGCAAGGCGGACAGCGGCTATGGCTACACCTTC	CASKADSGYGYTF
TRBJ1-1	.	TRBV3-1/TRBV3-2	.	TGTGCCAGCAGCCACGGACCCACGTCGGGCACTGAAGCTTTCTTT	CASSHGPTSGTEAFF
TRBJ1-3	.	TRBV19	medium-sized	TGTGCCAGTAGATATTACTCTGGAAACACCATATATTTT	CASRYYSGNTIYF
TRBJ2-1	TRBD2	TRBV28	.	TGTGCCAGCAGGTACGGGGGACTAGCGGGAGAGAATGAGCAGTTCTTC	CASRYGGLAGENEQFF
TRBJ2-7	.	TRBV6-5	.	TGTGCCAGCAGGGCTCCGGGAGCCCACGAGCAGTACTTC	CASRAPGAHEQYF
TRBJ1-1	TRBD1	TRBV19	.	TGTGCCAGTAGGACAGGGGGCACAGGGGGGAACACTGAAGCTTTCTTT	CASRTGGTGGNTEAFF
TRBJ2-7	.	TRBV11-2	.	TGTGCCAGCAGCGTCGGGTCGGTCGAGCAGTACTTC	CASSVGSVEQYF
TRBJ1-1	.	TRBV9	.	TGTGCCAGCAGCGCCTTACCGGGAGCTGAAGCTTTCTTT	CASSALPGAEAFF
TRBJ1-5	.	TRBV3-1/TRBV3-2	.	TGTGCCAGCAGCCTCTCGAATCAGCCCCAGCATTTT	CASSLSNQPQHF
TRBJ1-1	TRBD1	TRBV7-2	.	TGTGCCAGCAGCTTAGAAATCAGGGGGGAAGCTTTCTTT	CASSLEIRGEAFF
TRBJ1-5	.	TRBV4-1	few	TGCGCCAGCAGCCAAGAGCTTGGTGATTATAGCAATCAGCCCCAGCATTTT	CASSQELGDYSNQPQHF
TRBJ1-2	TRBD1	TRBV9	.	TGTGCCAGCAGCGTAGAGAGACAGGGTGGCTATGGCTACACCTTC	CASSVERQGGYGYTF
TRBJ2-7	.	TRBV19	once	TGTGCCAGTAGTATAGAGGACGGACACAGCGAGCAGTACTTC	CASSIEDGHSEQYF
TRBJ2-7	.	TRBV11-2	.	TGTGCCAGCAGCTTAGATCTTGGTGGACTAAGTATTGCTTACGAGCAGTACTTC	CASSLDLGGLSIAYEQYF
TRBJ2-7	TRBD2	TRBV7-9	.	TGTGCCAGCAGCTTCCGGGAGGCCTCCTACGAGCAGTACTTC	CASSFREASYEQYF
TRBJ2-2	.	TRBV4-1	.	TGCGCCAGCAGCCAAGTATTGGGGACCGGGGAGCTGTTTTTT	CASSQVLGTGELFF
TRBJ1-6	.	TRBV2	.	TGTGCCAGCAGTCCGCTGGGCAGCTCCTATAATTCACCCCTCCACTTT	CASSPLGSSYNSPLHF
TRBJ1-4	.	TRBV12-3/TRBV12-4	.	TGTGCCAGCAGCAGGGAAGGTAATGAAAAACTGTTTTTT	CASSREGNEKLFF
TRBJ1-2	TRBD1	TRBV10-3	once	TGTGCCATCAGTAGCCAGGGGGCCCCTTGGGGCTATGGCTACACCTTC	CAISSQGAPWGYGYTF
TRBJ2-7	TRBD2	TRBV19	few	TGTGCCAGTAGTGAGCGACTAGCGGGGACGATCGAGCAGTACTTC	CASSERLAGTIEQYF
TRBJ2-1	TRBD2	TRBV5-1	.	TGCGCCAGCAGCCCTAGCGGGGACATCTACAATGAGCAGTTCTTC	CASSPSGDIYNEQFF
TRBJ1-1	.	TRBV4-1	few	TGCGCCAGCAGCCACTCCCAGGGGATGAACACTGAAGCTTTCTTT	CASSHSQGMNTEAFF
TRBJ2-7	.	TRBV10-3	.	TGTGCCATCAGTGATTCGGGTAGGGGCTCGCGCGAGCAGTACTTC	CAISDSGRGSREQYF
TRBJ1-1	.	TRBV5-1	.	TGCGCCAGCAGCCTTAGACAAGCGAACACTGAAGCTTTCTTT	CASSLRQANTEAFF
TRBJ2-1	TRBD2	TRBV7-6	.	TGTGCCAGCAGCCTTCGGACTAGCGGGGCTTACAATGAGCAGTTCTTC	CASSLRTSGAYNEQFF